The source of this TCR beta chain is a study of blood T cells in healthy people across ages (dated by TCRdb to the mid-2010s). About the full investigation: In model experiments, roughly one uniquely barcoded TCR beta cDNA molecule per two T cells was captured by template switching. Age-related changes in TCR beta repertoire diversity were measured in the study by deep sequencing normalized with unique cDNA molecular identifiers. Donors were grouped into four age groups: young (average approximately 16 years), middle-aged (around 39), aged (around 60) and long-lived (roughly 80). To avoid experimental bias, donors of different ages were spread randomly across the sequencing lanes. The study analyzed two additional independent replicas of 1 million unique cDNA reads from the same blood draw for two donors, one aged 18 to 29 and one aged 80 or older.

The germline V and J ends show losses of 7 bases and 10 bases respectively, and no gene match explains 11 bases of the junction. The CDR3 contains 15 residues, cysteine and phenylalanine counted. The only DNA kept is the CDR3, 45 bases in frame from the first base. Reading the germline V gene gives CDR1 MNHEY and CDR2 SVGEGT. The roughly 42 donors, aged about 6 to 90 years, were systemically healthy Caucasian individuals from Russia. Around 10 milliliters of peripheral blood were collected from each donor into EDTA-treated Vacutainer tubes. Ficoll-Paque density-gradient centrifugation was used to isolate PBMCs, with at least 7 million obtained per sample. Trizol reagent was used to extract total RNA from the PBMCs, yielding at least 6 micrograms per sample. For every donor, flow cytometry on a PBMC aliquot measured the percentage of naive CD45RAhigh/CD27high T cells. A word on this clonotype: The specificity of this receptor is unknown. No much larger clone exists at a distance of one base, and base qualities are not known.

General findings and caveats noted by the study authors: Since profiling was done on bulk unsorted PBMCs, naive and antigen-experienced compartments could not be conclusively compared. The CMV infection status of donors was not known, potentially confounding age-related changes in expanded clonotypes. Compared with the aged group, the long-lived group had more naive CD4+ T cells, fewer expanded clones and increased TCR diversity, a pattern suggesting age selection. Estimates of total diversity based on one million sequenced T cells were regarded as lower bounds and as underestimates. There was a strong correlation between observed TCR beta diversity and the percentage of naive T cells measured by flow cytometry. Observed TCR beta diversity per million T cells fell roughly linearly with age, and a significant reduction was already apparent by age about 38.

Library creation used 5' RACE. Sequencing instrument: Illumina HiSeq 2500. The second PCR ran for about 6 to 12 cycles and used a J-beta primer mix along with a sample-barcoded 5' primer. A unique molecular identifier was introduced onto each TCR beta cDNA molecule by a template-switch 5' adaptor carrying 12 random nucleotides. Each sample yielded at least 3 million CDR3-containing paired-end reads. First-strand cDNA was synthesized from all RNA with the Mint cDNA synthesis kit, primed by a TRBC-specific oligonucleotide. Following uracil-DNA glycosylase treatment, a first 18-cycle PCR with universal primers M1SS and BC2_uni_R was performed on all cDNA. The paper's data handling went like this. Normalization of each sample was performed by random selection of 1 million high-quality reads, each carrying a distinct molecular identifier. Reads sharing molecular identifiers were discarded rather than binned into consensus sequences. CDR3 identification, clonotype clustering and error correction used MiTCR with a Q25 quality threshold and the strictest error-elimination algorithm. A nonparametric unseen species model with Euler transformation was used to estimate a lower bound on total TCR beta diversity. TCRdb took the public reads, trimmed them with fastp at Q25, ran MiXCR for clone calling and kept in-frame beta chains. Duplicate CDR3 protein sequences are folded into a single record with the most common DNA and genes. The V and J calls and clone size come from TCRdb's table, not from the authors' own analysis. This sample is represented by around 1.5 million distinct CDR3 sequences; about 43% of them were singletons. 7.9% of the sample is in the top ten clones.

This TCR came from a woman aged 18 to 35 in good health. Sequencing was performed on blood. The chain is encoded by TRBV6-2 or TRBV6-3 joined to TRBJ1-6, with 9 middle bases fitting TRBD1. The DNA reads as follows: TGTGCCAGCATTGGAACAGGGGGCAGGGGGTCACCCCTCCACTTT. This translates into CASIGTGGRGSPLHF.